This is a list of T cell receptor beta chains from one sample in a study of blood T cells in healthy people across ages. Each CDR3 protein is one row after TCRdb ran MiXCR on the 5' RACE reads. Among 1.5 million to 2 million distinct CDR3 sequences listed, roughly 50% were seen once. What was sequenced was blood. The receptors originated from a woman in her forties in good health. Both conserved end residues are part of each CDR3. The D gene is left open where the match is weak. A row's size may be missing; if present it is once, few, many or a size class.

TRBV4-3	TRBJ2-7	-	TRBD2	TGCGCCAGCAGCCAAGTAGCGGGGGTGGATATGTACGAGCAGTACTTC	CASSQVAGVDMYEQYF
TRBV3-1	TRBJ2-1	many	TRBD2	TGTGCCAGCAGCCTGGGACTAGCGGGCAATGAGCAGTTCTTC	CASSLGLAGNEQFF
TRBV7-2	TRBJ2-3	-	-	TGTGCCAGCAGCTCAGGGTGGAGGGAGACAGATACGCAGTATTTT	CASSSGWRETDTQYF
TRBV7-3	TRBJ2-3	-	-	TGTGCCAGCAGCTTAGGGGTTGGGGAGGGCACAGATACGCAGTATTTT	CASSLGVGEGTDTQYF
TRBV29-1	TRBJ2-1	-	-	TGCAGCGTTGACCGGGGGTTACGAATTTGTGAGCAGTTCTTC	CSVDRGLRICEQFF
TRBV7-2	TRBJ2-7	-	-	TGTGCCAGCAGCTACCATCCTCAGGGGGGCTACGAGCAGTACTTC	CASSYHPQGGYEQYF
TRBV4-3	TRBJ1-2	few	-	TGCGCCAGCAGCCAAGTCGGGACGGTGGGCGCTGGCTACACCTTC	CASSQVGTVGAGYTF
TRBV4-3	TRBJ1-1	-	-	TGCGCCAGCAGCCAAGTGTCATCATCCAGGGGCACTGAAGCTTTCTTT	CASSQVSSSRGTEAFF
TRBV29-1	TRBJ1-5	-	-	TGCAGCGTTTCGTACGGTGGGGATCAGCCCCAGCATTTT	CSVSYGGDQPQHF
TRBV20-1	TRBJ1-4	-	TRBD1	TGCAGTGCTTACCCCGGGACAGGGAATGAAAAACTGTTTTTT	CSAYPGTGNEKLFF
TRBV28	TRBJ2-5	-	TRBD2	TGTGCCAGCAGTTTCAGGGCGGGGGAGTTCCAAGAGACCCAGTACTTC	CASSFRAGEFQETQYF
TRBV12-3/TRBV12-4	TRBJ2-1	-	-	TGTGCCAGCAGTTGGACACGGTACAATGAGCAGTTCTTC	CASSWTRYNEQFF
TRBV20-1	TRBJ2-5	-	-	TGCAGTGCTCCCCCGGGACTCTCAGAGACCCAGTACTTC	CSAPPGLSETQYF
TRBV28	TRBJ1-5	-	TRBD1	TGTGCCAGCAGTGTGGACAGGGATAGCAATCAGCCCCAGCATTTT	CASSVDRDSNQPQHF
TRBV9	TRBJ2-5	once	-	TGTGCCAGCAGCGTAGTGGATCTAGGTGAGCAGTACTTC	CASSVVDLGEQYF
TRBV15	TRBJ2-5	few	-	TGTGCCACCAGCAGAGATCTAGGGTATCAAGAGACCCAGTACTTC	CATSRDLGYQETQYF
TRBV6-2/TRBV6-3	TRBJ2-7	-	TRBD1	TGTGCCAGCAGGGACCCGGGACAGGGTACGACTTACGAGCAGTACTTC	CASRDPGQGTTYEQYF
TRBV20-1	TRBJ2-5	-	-	TGCAGTGCTAGAGTGGGTAATGGCAACCAAGAGACCCAGTACTTC	CSARVGNGNQETQYF
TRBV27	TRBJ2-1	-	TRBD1	TGTGCCAGCAGTCTCGCCGGGACAGCCTACAATGAGCAGTTCTTC	CASSLAGTAYNEQFF
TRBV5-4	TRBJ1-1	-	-	TGTGCCAGCAGCGGGGTCGGGGTAAAGAACACTGAAGCTTTCTTT	CASSGVGVKNTEAFF
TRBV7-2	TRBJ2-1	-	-	TGTGCCAGCAGCGTCGACTCAATCAATGAGCAGTTCTTC	CASSVDSINEQFF
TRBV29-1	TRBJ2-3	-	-	TGCAGCGTTGTTCAGGATCTAGATACGCAGTATTTT	CSVVQDLDTQYF
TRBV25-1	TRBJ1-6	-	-	TGTGCCAGCAGGGGTAAGGGAGGTTCACCCCTCCACTTT	CASRGKGGSPLHF
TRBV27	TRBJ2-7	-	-	TGTGCCAGCAGTCCCCGGGATGCCCGGGAGCAGTACTTC	CASSPRDAREQYF
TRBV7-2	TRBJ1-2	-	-	TGTGCCAGCAGCCCGAGAATTTTGAACTATGGCTACACCTTC	CASSPRILNYGYTF
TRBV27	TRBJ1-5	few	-	TGTGCCAGCAGTTTAAGTGCGATAGGGGCTTTCGGCAATCAGCCCCAGCATTTT	CASSLSAIGAFGNQPQHF
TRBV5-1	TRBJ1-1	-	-	TGCGCCAGCAGCGGTGCGACAGGCTGGAACACTGAAGCTTTCTTT	CASSGATGWNTEAFF
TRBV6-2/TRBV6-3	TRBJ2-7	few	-	TGTGCCAGCAGAAGACAGGATTTGGACGAGCAGTACTTC	CASRRQDLDEQYF
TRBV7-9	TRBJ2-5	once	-	TGTGCCAGCAGCTTCGGGACGGCGCAGACCCAGTACTTC	CASSFGTAQTQYF
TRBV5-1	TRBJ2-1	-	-	TGCGCCAGCAGCTCCAGGCCCTGGGGTAACAATGAGCAGTTCTTC	CASSSRPWGNNEQFF
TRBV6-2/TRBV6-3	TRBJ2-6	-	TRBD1	TGTGCCAGCAGACAGGGGTATTTCTCCTCTGGGGCCAACGTCCTGACTTTC	CASRQGYFSSGANVLTF
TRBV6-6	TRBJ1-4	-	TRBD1	TGTGCCAGCAGTCCAGGAGACAGGGGGCCAACTAATGAAAAACTGTTTTTT	CASSPGDRGPTNEKLFF
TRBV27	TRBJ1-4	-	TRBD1	TGTGCCAGCAGTAAGACAGGGCAGTTAGATGAAAAACTGTTTTTT	CASSKTGQLDEKLFF
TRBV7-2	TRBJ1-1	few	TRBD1	TGTGCCAGCAGCTTAGCCCTCGGACAGGGAGCTTTCTTT	CASSLALGQGAFF
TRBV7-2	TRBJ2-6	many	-	TGTGCCAGCAGCCTGTCGACGGGGGCCAACGTCCTGACTTTC	CASSLSTGANVLTF
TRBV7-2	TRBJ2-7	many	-	TGTGCCAGCAGCGCGGGACAGACCTACGAGCAGTACTTC	CASSAGQTYEQYF
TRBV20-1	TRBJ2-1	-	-	TGCAGTGGCCCCGGGGGCTTAGGAAATGAGCAGTTCTTC	CSGPGGLGNEQFF
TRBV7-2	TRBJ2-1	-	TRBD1	TGTGCCAGCAGCTTGCACGGGACAGGGGTCTACAATGAGCAGTTCTTC	CASSLHGTGVYNEQFF
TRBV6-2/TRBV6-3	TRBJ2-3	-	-	TGTGCCAGCAGTTGGGACTCGAGAAGCACAGATACGCAGTATTTT	CASSWDSRSTDTQYF
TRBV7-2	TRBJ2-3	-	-	TGTGCCAGCAGCCCACACAGGGTTGGGCGGGCTACAGATACGCAGTATTTT	CASSPHRVGRATDTQYF
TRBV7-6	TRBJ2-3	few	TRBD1	TGTGCCAGCAGCTTGGCTGGCAGGGGGAGTACAGATACGCAGTATTTT	CASSLAGRGSTDTQYF
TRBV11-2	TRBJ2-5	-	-	TGTGCCGGCAGCCCCAACACAGGTCTCCAAGAGACCCAGTACTTC	CAGSPNTGLQETQYF
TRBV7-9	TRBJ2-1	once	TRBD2	TGTGCCAGCAGCCTAGGGACCAATAGCGGGGGGGCCTTCAATGAGCAGTTCTTC	CASSLGTNSGGAFNEQFF
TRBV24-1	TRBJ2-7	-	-	TGTGCCACCAGTGATTTGGTGGAGCAGTACTTC	CATSDLVEQYF
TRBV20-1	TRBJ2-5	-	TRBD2	TGCAGTGCTCCGGTGGCGGGGGGGCGAGAGACCCAGTACTTC	CSAPVAGGRETQYF
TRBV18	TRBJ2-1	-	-	TGTGCCAGCTCACCGGACGGGTGGGGGAATGAGCAGTTCTTC	CASSPDGWGNEQFF
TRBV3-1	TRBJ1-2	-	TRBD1	TGTGCCAGCAGCTTGATTGGACAGGGGAATGGCTACACCTTC	CASSLIGQGNGYTF
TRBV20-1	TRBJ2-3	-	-	TGCAGTGCTAGAGTTTCCGACAGGAGTATCGATACGCAGTATTTT	CSARVSDRSIDTQYF
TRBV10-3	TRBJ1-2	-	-	TGTGCCATCAGTGGGGGGGGGGCAGAATATGGCTACACCTTC	CAISGGGAEYGYTF
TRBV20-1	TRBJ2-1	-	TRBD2	TGCAGTGCTCCCCCCCCGGGGAGGGATGAGCAGTTCTTC	CSAPPPGRDEQFF
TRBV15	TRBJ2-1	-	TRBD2	TGTGCCACCAGCCCACGAGCGGGGGGCATACAGAAACACACTGAGCAGTTCTTC	CATSPRAGGIQKHTEQFF
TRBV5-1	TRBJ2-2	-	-	TGCGCCAGCACCCTGGACGGGCAGTTTATTCCCGGGGAGCTGTTTTTT	CASTLDGQFIPGELFF
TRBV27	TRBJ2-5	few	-	TGTGCCAGCAGTTTATGGAGCGCAGGGAGGGGGGAGACCCAGTACTTC	CASSLWSAGRGETQYF
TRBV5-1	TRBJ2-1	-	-	TGCGCCAGCATGGGGAGTAACAATGAGCAGTTCTTC	CASMGSNNEQFF